This T cell receptor (beta chain) was sequenced in a study of Tregs in tolerant kidney transplant recipients. Clones were sequenced by immunoSEQ multiplex PCR, and TCRdb holds only the in-frame ones, with some missing. The sample yields about 90,000 clones, approximately 93% seen once. V lost 8 bases and J 3 bases, leaving 14 bases between the germline ends. This CDR3 comprises 14 residues. CDR1 SNHLY and CDR2 FYNNEI come from the germline V gene. Related graft donors supplied nonmyeloablative bone marrow transplants, and mixed chimerism was transient. The sequencing here drew on CD4+ T cells from blood (PBMCs), taken 12 months after the transplant. V is TRBV2 and J is TRBJ2-1; D unclear. The TCR was taken from a human patient who received a combined kidney and bone marrow transplant. The T cells may come from the graft donor. The chain's CDR3 is CASLPVAVYNEQFF. CDR3 bases: TGTGCCAGCCTCCCGGTCGCCGTCTACAATGAGCAGTTCTTC.